The next 21 T cell receptor beta chains were all read from a single sample in a study of radiation and T cells in renal cell carcinoma. TCRdb's copy holds only in-frame clones and misses some; the assay was immunoSEQ multiplex PCR. Among about 12,000 clones listed, around 65% were seen once. Treatment: treatment-naive control, cytoreductive nephrectomy. Sequencing was performed on tumor tissue, taken from a patient whose treatment was nephrectomy without radiotherapy. These receptors were collected from an elderly woman with renal cell carcinoma.

This clone turned up a few times. The chain couples TRBV7-2 to TRBJ2-3; D tentatively reads TRBD1 or TRBD2 (5 bases each). Germline CDR1 reads SGHTA; CDR2 reads FQGNSA. The CDR3 consists of 14 residues. V gave up 5 bases and J gave up 8 bases, with 17 bases separating them. As DNA, the CDR3 is TGTGCCAGCAGCGCGGAGAGGGGCAAGGTTACGCAGTATTTT. It is translated as CASSAERGKVTQYF.

The chain couples TRBV9 to TRBJ2-7, with D hard to call. The germline gives CDR1 SGDLS, CDR2 YYNGEE. The germline V and J ends were trimmed by 3 bases and 3 bases, with 16 bases remaining between them. The CDR3 length is 15 residues. The CDR3 loop is CASSAGIEPIYEQYF. CDR3 coding DNA: TGTGCCAGCAGCGCAGGAATAGAGCCCATCTACGAGCAGTACTTC.

V and J are TRBV5-6 and TRBJ2-2, with D perhaps TRBD2 (6 bases). CDR1 SGHDT and CDR2 YYEEEE come from the germline V gene. CDR3 length: 12 residues. V was trimmed by 3 bases and J by 10 bases, leaving 10 bases between them. The CDR3 loop reads CASSWRAEELFF. The CDR3 DNA is TGTGCCAGCAGCTGGAGGGCAGAGGAGCTGTTTTTT.

This clone has only a few counts. The CDR3 protein is CASSYTGKDEQYV. The CDR3 bases are TGTGCCAGCAGTTACACAGGGAAAGACGAGCAGTACGTC. This chain joins TRBV6-6 and TRBJ2-7; D might be TRBD1 (6 bases). Germline CDR1 and CDR2: MNHNY and SVGAGI (reference sequence). This CDR3 contains 13 residues. The V end was cut by 2 bases, the J end by 5 bases, with 10 bases between.

This clone was seen a handful of times. This chain uses TRBV4-2 with TRBJ1-1; TRBD1 is a possible D gene (5 bases). The CDR3 has 15 residues. Germline V gene lookup returns CDR1 LGHNA and CDR2 YNFKEQ. Deletions cut 1 base from V and 10 bases from J, with 19 bases between. The CDR3 DNA reads as TGTGCCAGCAGCCAAGCCCCCCCAGGGTTTTATGGAGCTTTCTTT. Amino acid sequence: CASSQAPPGFYGAFF.

The chain carries TRBV11-3 and TRBJ2-2, with 8 bases identical to TRBD2. J lost 6 bases, V lost 5 bases, and 2 bases had no gene match. Germline CDR1 SGHNT, CDR2 YENEEA. The CDR3 extends over 13 amino acids. CDR3 coding DNA: TGTGCCAGCAGCCGGGAGGGGGCCGGGGAGCTGTTTTTT. Amino acids: CASSREGAGELFF. Together with reference TRBV11-3 and TRBJ2-2, the CDR3 gives the full variable domain: EAGVVQSPRYKIIEKKQPVAFWCNPISGHNTLYWYLQNLGQGPELLIRYENEEAVDDSQLPKDRFSAERLKGVDSTLKIQPAELGDSAVYLCASSREGAGELFFGEGSRLTVL.

V gene TRBV18 combines with J gene TRBJ2-5; D is unclear. The V gene's germline CDR1 is KGHSH and CDR2 LQKENI. Trimming pared 3 bases from V and 5 bases from J, leaving 10 bases between. This CDR3 has 13 residues. CDR3 in amino acids: CASSPNEEETQYF. The CDR3 DNA sequence: TGTGCCAGCTCACCTAATGAAGAGGAGACCCAGTACTTC.

The gene calls are TRBV7-2 and TRBJ2-3; 14 positions match TRBD2. Germline lookup yields CDR1 SGHTA and CDR2 FQGNSA. V shed 1 base, J shed 5 bases, and the junction held 8 bases outside the gene matches. The CDR3 length is 18 residues. The CDR3 protein is CASSLGLAGGTRGDTQYF. CDR3 in DNA: TGTGCCAGCAGCTTAGGACTAGCGGGGGGGACCCGGGGAGATACGCAGTATTTT.

The V call is TRBV27, the J call TRBJ2-5; TRBD1 might be the D (7 bases). This CDR3 has 14 residues. CDR1 and CDR2 from the germline V gene are MNHEY and SMNVEV (reference sequence). Trimming stripped 7 bases from V and 3 bases from J, with 15 bases between. The CDR3 region has the DNA TGTGCCAGCAAATTAGGCAGGGGGGAAGAGACCCAGTACTTC. This gives the protein CASKLGRGEETQYF.

The rearrangement links TRBV2 to TRBJ2-5; 7 nucleotides line up with TRBD1. The CDR3 consists of 13 residues. Losses at the gene ends were 7 bases for V and 5 bases for J; bases not matched to a gene: 7. Looked up from germline, CDR1 is SNHLY and CDR2 is FYNNEI. The CDR3 reads CASNGQAQETQYF. The CDR3, as DNA: TGTGCCAGCAACGGACAGGCCCAGGAGACCCAGTACTTC.

This clone was picked up a small number of times. The chain joins TRBV28 to TRBJ1-2; D is ambiguous. Germline V gene sequence: CDR1 MDHEN, CDR2 SYDVKM. This CDR3 comprises 15 residues. V was clipped by 7 bases and J by 0 bases, with 15 bases between them. This CDR3 reads CASKGAPRANYGYTF. In DNA, the CDR3 is TGTGCCAGCAAGGGAGCACCGAGAGCTAACTATGGCTACACCTTC.

In its sample, this clone was seen once. J is TRBJ1-3 and V is TRBV19; possible D gene TRBD1, 6 bases. The CDR3 is 16 residues long. Germline loops: CDR1 LNHDA, CDR2 SQIVND (reference sequence). Between the trimmed V and J ends, which lost 6 bases and 2 bases, there was a span of 17 bases. The DNA of the CDR3 is TGTGCCAGTAGCTCGGGACAAAAGCATCCTGGAAACACCATATATTTT. This gives the protein CASSSGQKHPGNTIYF. Combining the CDR3 with reference TRBV19 and TRBJ1-3 gives the whole variable domain DGGITQSPKYLFRKEGQNVTLSCEQNLNHDAMYWYRQDPGQGLRLIYYSQIVNDFQKGDIAEGYSVSREKKESFPLTVTSAQKNPTAFYLCASSSGQKHPGNTIYFGEGSWLTVV.

This chain connects TRBV7-2 to TRBJ2-4, with no clear D. Germline V gene sequence: CDR1 SGHTA, CDR2 FQGNSA. The CDR3 spans 14 residues. The V end was cut by 2 bases, the J end by 6 bases, with 11 bases between. CDR3 in amino acids: CASSLLRARNIQYF. In DNA form, the CDR3 reads TGTGCCAGCAGCTTATTAAGGGCTAGAAACATTCAGTACTTC.

The chain recombines TRBV5-1 with TRBJ1-4, with a possible D match to TRBD1 (5 bases). The V end was cut by 0 bases, the J end by 4 bases, with 10 bases between. The CDR3 spans 15 residues. The germline gives CDR1 SGHRS, CDR2 YFSETQ. As DNA, the CDR3 is TGCGCCAGCAGCTTGGTAGGGGCAAATAATGAAAAACTGTTTTTT. The encoded protein is CASSLVGANNEKLFF.

This clone was seen more than once but under ten times. This chain connects TRBV5-4 to TRBJ1-2, with D possibly matching TRBD1 (6 bases). CDR1 and CDR2 from the germline V gene are SGHNT and YYREEE (reference sequence). V was shortened by 4 bases and J by 0 bases, with 10 bases between the two germline ends. This CDR3 is built from 14 residues. CDR3 nucleotides: TGTGCCAGCAGCCCTGGGGGCACTAACTATGGCTACACCTTC. Translating gives CASSPGGTNYGYTF.

The chain couples TRBV6-1 to TRBJ1-5; D remains ambiguous. This CDR3 spans 13 amino acids. Germline CDR1 is MNHNS and CDR2 is SASEGT. The V and J ends lost 4 bases and 4 bases respectively, with 8 bases between them. CDR3 nucleotides: TGTGCCAGCAGTGGCCTAAATAATCAGCCCCAGCATTTT. This translates into CASSGLNNQPQHF.

This clone was seen more than once but under ten times. The gene calls are TRBV27 and TRBJ2-7; TRBD1 agrees at 8 bases. This CDR3 spans 14 amino acids. The V and J ends lost 3 bases and 4 bases, in that order; junction bases with no gene match: 5. The V gene's germline CDR1 is MNHEY and CDR2 SMNVEV (reference sequence). In DNA, the CDR3 is TGTGCCAGCAGTTTTCAGGGGGCGTTGTACGAGCAGTACTTC. It yields the protein CASSFQGALYEQYF.

The V and J genes are TRBV7-2 and TRBJ1-2; 7 positions agree with TRBD1. V lost 6 bases, J lost 3 bases, and 4 bases stayed unmatched. Germline CDR1 SGHTA, CDR2 FQGNSA. The CDR3 consists of 13 residues. The CDR3 loop is CASSPQGDYGYTF. For the CDR3, the DNA is TGTGCCAGCAGTCCCCAGGGGGACTATGGCTACACCTTC.

The J gene is TRBJ2-3, the V gene TRBV9, with D perhaps matching TRBD1 (5 bases). The CDR3 has 15 amino acids. Trimming shortened V by 0 bases and J by 1 base, and 9 bases separated the two germline ends. CDR1 is SGDLS, CDR2 YYNGEE, per germline. The CDR3 sequence: CASSVALGGTDTQYF. The CDR3 DNA follows: TGTGCCAGCAGCGTAGCCCTAGGGGGCACAGATACGCAGTATTTT.

This clone appeared a few times. V usage is TRBV7-2 and J usage is TRBJ1-2; D gene uncertain. The CDR3 loop spans 12 amino acids. Trimming pared 5 bases from V and 10 bases from J, leaving 14 bases between. Germline CDR1 is SGHTA and CDR2 is FQGNSA. The chain's CDR3 is CASSPRTTSYTF. In DNA form, the CDR3 reads TGTGCCAGCAGCCCCCGCACCACTTCCTACACCTTC.

The table lists this clone with a few counts. This rearrangement joins TRBV4-2 to TRBJ1-5; D remains unclear. This CDR3 has 15 residues. The germline V gene has CDR1 LGHNA and CDR2 YNFKEQ. V lost 0 bases, J lost 9 bases, and 15 bases lay in between. CDR3 protein: CASSQEGGRSGPQHF. The CDR3 DNA reads as TGTGCCAGCAGCCAAGAAGGCGGACGATCTGGGCCCCAGCATTTT.